A single sample is the source of the 25 T cell receptor beta chains below, sequenced in a study of blood T cell repertoires in COVID-19. The protocol was immunoSEQ multiplex PCR, while the TCRdb copy is restricted to in-frame clones and leaves out a portion. The table records about 280,000 clones, 85% of them present only once. The sequencing input was PBMCs or T cells enriched from blood (not recorded which). The receptor source for this set is a woman between 50 and 59 years old who had recovered from COVID-19.

This clone has a single count. The rearrangement uses TRBV18 and TRBJ1-1; no firm D call. The V and J ends lost 5 bases and 4 bases respectively, with 8 bases between them. This CDR3 contains 12 residues. Germline assignment: CDR1 KGHSH and CDR2 LQKENI. The CDR3 reads CASSVLVTEAFF. The CDR3 DNA is TGTGCCAGCTCAGTTTTAGTCACTGAAGCTTTCTTT.

Concerning this clone: The junction departs from germline at one end; a sequencing error may be responsible. This chain connects TRBV12-3 or TRBV12-4 to TRBJ2-5; D perhaps matches TRBD2 (5 bases). This CDR3 spans 11 amino acids. For the CDR3, the DNA is TGTGCCAGCAGTTCAAGGTCGGCCGGGGACTTC. Residues: CASSSRSAGDF.

The chain recombines TRBV27 with TRBJ1-6; D not resolved. V gave up 2 bases and J gave up 9 bases, with 14 bases separating them. CDR3 size: 15 residues. The V gene's germline CDR1 is MNHEY and CDR2 SMNVEV (reference sequence). CDR3 loop: CASSLEPTGLSPLHF. CDR3 DNA sequence: TGTGCCAGCAGTTTAGAACCGACCGGACTTTCACCCCTCCACTTT.

V usage is TRBV4-2 and J usage is TRBJ2-1, with TRBD1 matching over 7 bases. The V gene's germline CDR1 is LGHNA and CDR2 YNFKEQ. This CDR3 spans 15 amino acids. V lost 4 bases and J lost 3; bases outside the gene matches: 6. The CDR3 sequence is CASSPLTGSYNEQFF. CDR3 DNA: TGTGCCAGCAGCCCCCTGACAGGGAGCTACAATGAGCAGTTCTTC.

The chain couples TRBV19 to TRBJ2-2, with D perhaps matching TRBD1 (6 bases). Trimming removed 4 bases at V and 7 bases at J, with 22 bases between. The CDR3 length is 17 residues. Per the germline V gene, CDR1 is LNHDA and CDR2 is SQIVND (reference sequence). The CDR3 DNA reads as TGTGCCAGTAGTACCCCTACTAAGACAGGAATGGGCGGGGAGCTGTTTTTT. Residues: CASSTPTKTGMGGELFF.

The chain employs TRBV5-4 and TRBJ2-6; 7 positions agree with TRBD1. Looked up from germline, CDR1 is SGHNT and CDR2 is YYREEE (reference sequence). V lost 6 bases to trimming and J lost 0 bases; unmatched junction nucleotides: 3. The CDR3 is made up of 15 amino acids. In nucleotides, the CDR3 is TGTGCCAGCACCTGGACAGGCTCTGGGGCCAACGTCCTGACTTTC. As protein: CASTWTGSGANVLTF. Looking up the rest from reference TRBV5-4 and TRBJ2-6 gives the full variable domain: ETGVTQSPTHLIKTRGQQVTLRCSSQSGHNTVSWYQQALGQGPQFIFQYYREEENGRGNFPPRFSGLQFPNYSSELNVNALELDDSALYLCASTWTGSGANVLTFGAGSRLTVL.

In its sample, this clone was seen once. The rearrangement links TRBV30 to TRBJ2-1; 8 bases align to TRBD1. V was clipped by 4 bases and J by 5 bases; unmatched bases: 10. Germline assignment: CDR1 GTSNPN and CDR2 SVGIG (reference sequence). The CDR3 has 15 residues. The CDR3 protein is CAWIPLGTGNNEQFF. For the CDR3, the DNA is TGTGCCTGGATTCCCCTCGGGACAGGTAACAATGAGCAGTTCTTC.

The CDR3 loop is CASSPGQGARDEQFF. CDR3 DNA: TGCGCCAGCAGCCCGGGACAGGGGGCCAGAGATGAGCAGTTCTTC. The rearrangement joins TRBV5-1 to TRBJ2-1; 12 positions agree with TRBD1. The germline CDR1 and CDR2 sequences are SGHRS and YFSETQ. V shed 4 bases, J shed 8 bases, and the junction held 7 bases outside the gene matches. The CDR3 totals 15 residues.

This chain uses TRBV7-2 with TRBJ1-2; D is uncertain. The CDR3 extends over 14 amino acids. V dropped 5 bases and J dropped 4 bases, with 14 bases sitting between them. Germline-derived CDR1 and CDR2 are SGHTA and FQGNSA. The CDR3, as DNA: TGTGCCAGCAGCACCTATCTTGGTACCTATGGCTACACCTTC. This codes for CASSTYLGTYGYTF.

This chain links TRBV7-8 with TRBJ2-1; D is perhaps TRBD1 (6 bases). Trimming removed 4 bases at V and 9 bases at J, with 13 bases between. The CDR3 is made up of 13 amino acids. Per the germline V gene, CDR1 is SGHVS and CDR2 is FQNEAQ. In DNA form, the CDR3 reads TGTGCCAGCAGCTCCAACAGGGACCGTGAGCAGTTCTTC. As protein: CASSSNRDREQFF.

The chain joins TRBV19 to TRBJ1-6, with 7 bases that match TRBD1. V was pared by 4 bases and J by 9 bases, with 9 bases of the junction left unmatched. The CDR3 consists of 15 residues. CDR1 LNHDA and CDR2 SQIVND come from the germline V gene (reference sequence). The CDR3 reads CASSNLRGSSSPLHF. CDR3 DNA: TGTGCCAGTAGTAACCTCAGGGGGTCAAGTTCACCCCTCCACTTT. Supplemented by reference TRBV19 and TRBJ1-6, the full variable domain reads DGGITQSPKYLFRKEGQNVTLSCEQNLNHDAMYWYRQDPGQGLRLIYYSQIVNDFQKGDIAEGYSVSREKKESFPLTVTSAQKNPTAFYLCASSNLRGSSSPLHFGNGTRLTVT.

The chain employs TRBV5-4 and TRBJ2-5; D not resolved. V lost 1 base, J lost 1 base, and 11 bases lay in between. This CDR3 has 15 amino acids. Germline CDR1 SGHNT, CDR2 YYREEE (reference sequence). CDR3 in amino acids: CASSLFFLSQETQYF. CDR3 sequence (DNA): TGTGCCAGCAGCTTGTTTTTCTTATCCCAAGAGACCCAGTACTTC.

This clone was seen just once. The CDR3 DNA reads as TGCGCCAGCAGCTTGGATTTGGCGGTAAACTACGAGCAGTACTTC. Translated: CASSLDLAVNYEQYF. This chain links TRBV5-1 with TRBJ2-7; D is unresolved. V shed 0 bases and J shed 3 bases, with 13 bases lying between them. Germline loops: CDR1 SGHRS, CDR2 YFSETQ. This CDR3 is built from 15 residues.

The V and J genes are TRBV5-1 and TRBJ2-7; the match to TRBD1 covers 7 bases. This CDR3 spans 15 amino acids. From germline, CDR1 is SGHRS and CDR2 YFSETQ. The junction had 10 bases not matched to a gene; V was cut back by 4 bases and J by 3 bases. Here the CDR3 reads CASSPRQGKGYEQYF. CDR3 DNA: TGCGCCAGCAGCCCTCGACAGGGAAAGGGCTACGAGCAGTACTTC.

On this clone itself: Other DNA variants within this sample encode the same CDR3. The chain recombines TRBV7-9 with TRBJ2-1; D perhaps matches TRBD2 (6 bases). The V end was cut by 4 bases, the J end by 2 bases, with 12 bases between. The CDR3 runs to 15 residues. The V gene's germline CDR1 is SEHNR and CDR2 FQNEAQ (reference sequence). CDR3 coding DNA: TGTGCCAGCAGCTCCCGGGGAGGCGCCTACAATGAGCAGTTCTTC. Translated, it gives CASSSRGGAYNEQFF.

This clone occurred a few times. V and J are TRBV6-5 and TRBJ1-1; D is uncertain. Per the germline V gene, CDR1 is MNHEY and CDR2 is SVGAGI. This CDR3 comprises 14 residues. Trimming cost V 7 bases and J 0 bases, with 12 bases left between them. CDR3 sequence reads: CASNPTLMNTEAFF. The CDR3 coding sequence is TGTGCCAGCAACCCGACTCTTATGAACACTGAAGCTTTCTTT.

The chain has TRBV19 and TRBJ2-7; tentative D call: TRBD2 (5 bases). Trimming cost V 0 bases and J 2 bases, with 11 bases left between them. Germline V CDR1 and CDR2: LNHDA, SQIVND (reference sequence). The CDR3 covers 15 residues. CDR3 loop: CASSIDGKATYEQYF. The CDR3 nucleotides are TGTGCCAGTAGTATAGACGGGAAGGCCACCTACGAGCAGTACTTC.

The V and J genes are TRBV18 and TRBJ2-1; 9 nucleotides agree with TRBD1. J lost 1 base, V lost 3 bases, and 4 bases had no gene match. The CDR3 sequence is 16 residues long. Looked up from germline, CDR1 is KGHSH and CDR2 is LQKENI. The CDR3 reads CASSPSGTGSYNEQFF. DNA of the CDR3: TGTGCCAGCTCACCCTCCGGGACAGGGTCCTACAATGAGCAGTTCTTC.

J is TRBJ2-7 and V is TRBV5-4; the D gene is possibly TRBD2 (6 bases). The CDR3 is 15 amino acids. Per the germline V gene, CDR1 is SGHNT and CDR2 is YYREEE (reference sequence). V dropped 4 bases and J dropped 0 bases, with 14 bases sitting between them. The CDR3: CASSGGRGSSYEQYF. CDR3 sequence (DNA): TGTGCCAGCAGCGGGGGACGGGGGAGCTCCTACGAGCAGTACTTC.

This chain connects TRBV2 to TRBJ1-2, with 7 bases that match TRBD1. The CDR3 contains 14 residues. The ends lost 6 bases at V and 3 bases at J; junction bases unmatched: 7. CDR1 is SNHLY, CDR2 FYNNEI, per germline. This chain's CDR3 is CASRGDSVDYGYTF. CDR3 nucleotides: TGTGCCAGCAGGGGGGACAGCGTTGACTATGGCTACACCTTC.

V usage is TRBV10-2 and J usage is TRBJ1-3, with D possibly being TRBD1 (5 bases). Trimming removed 6 bases from V and 2 bases from J, with 11 bases in between. Germline CDR1 reads WSHSY; CDR2 reads SAAADI. This CDR3 is 14 amino acids long. CDR3 region: CASRAGQPGNTIYF. As DNA, the CDR3 is TGCGCCAGCAGAGCAGGGCAGCCTGGAAACACCATATATTTT.

The rearrangement uses TRBV19 and TRBJ2-1, with 11 bases identical to TRBD2. Germline V lookup: CDR1 LNHDA, CDR2 SQIVND (reference sequence). CDR3 length: 17 residues. Trimming at V came to 1 base and at J to 5 bases, leaving 7 bases not matched to a gene. The chain's CDR3 is CASSIARLAGKNNEQFF. CDR3 sequence (DNA): TGTGCCAGTAGTATAGCTCGACTAGCGGGGAAAAACAATGAGCAGTTCTTC.

The chain couples TRBV20-1 to TRBJ2-7; maybe TRBD1 (5 bases). Germline loops: CDR1 DFQATT, CDR2 SNEGSKA (reference sequence). V shed 3 bases and J shed 5 bases, with 11 bases lying between them. The CDR3 runs 12 residues. The CDR3 nucleotides read TGCAGTGCTAGTTACGGCAGGGACGAGCAGTACTTC. Translated, it gives CSASYGRDEQYF.

The chain is built from TRBV10-2 and TRBJ2-1, with 13 bases fitting TRBD2. V was clipped by 3 bases and J by 12 bases; unmatched bases: 8. The CDR3 is made up of 15 amino acids. The germline V gene has CDR1 WSHSY and CDR2 SAAADI. CDR3 nucleotide sequence: TGCGCCAGCAGTGATTCTGGGACTAGCGGGGAGGGGCAGTTCTTC. It encodes CASSDSGTSGEGQFF.

The chain is built from TRBV30 and TRBJ1-2; D unresolved. V gave up 3 bases and J gave up 6 bases, with 11 bases separating them. The V gene's germline CDR1 is GTSNPN and CDR2 SVGIG (reference sequence). CDR3 length equals 12 residues. CDR3 coding DNA: TGTGCCTGGAGCGTGGGTCAGGATGGCTACACCTTC. This codes for CAWSVGQDGYTF.